This TCR beta chain was recorded in a study of memory CD4+ T cells and cytomegalovirus serostatus. Single viable CD3+CD4+CD8-CD45RO+ cells were sorted as the memory CD4+ T cells. Generated by immunoSEQ multiplex PCR, the TCRdb table keeps only in-frame clones and is missing some. The table has tens of thousands of clones, around 78% seen once. This CDR3 has 16 residues. Germline values: CDR1 SGHRS, CDR2 YFSETQ. Trimming removed 2 bases from V and 4 bases from J; junction bases left unmatched: 3. The chain recombines TRBV5-1 with TRBJ2-3; 14 positions match TRBD2. The specimen sequenced was memory CD4+ T cells from blood. The sequence was obtained from an adult in good health and CMV-seronegative. The CDR3 region is CASSLEGLAGADTQYF. Written as DNA, the CDR3 is TGCGCCAGCAGCTTAGAGGGACTAGCGGGGGCAGATACGCAGTATTTT. The complete variable domain, with remaining parts taken from reference TRBV5-1 and TRBJ2-3, reads KAGVTQTPRYLIKTRGQQVTLSCSPISGHRSVSWYQQTPGQGLQFLFEYFSETQRNKGNFPGRFSGRQFSNSRSEMNVSTLELGDSALYLCASSLEGLAGADTQYFGPGTRLTVL.